The TCR beta chain under discussion was sequenced for a study of Tregs in tolerant kidney transplant recipients. Study observations and caveats: Tregs expanded with activated donor B cells seemed most donor-specific.

Note on this clone: Its antigen is currently unknown. The read ends 3 residues early relative to the CDR3; the germline J gene fills the gap.

Related graft donors supplied nonmyeloablative bone marrow transplants, and mixed chimerism was transient. Trimming removed 5 bases from V and 8 bases from J, with 15 bases in between. Germline loops: CDR1 KGHSH, CDR2 LQKENI. The CDR3 has 14 residues. Sequencing used immunoSEQ multiplex PCR; TCRdb keeps in-frame clones, though not all of them. Its table lists about 23,000 clones. The rearrangement links TRBV18 to TRBJ1-4; D is ambiguous. The sequence was collected from a human patient who received a combined kidney and bone marrow transplant. Among the T cells, some may be from the graft donor. Sequencing was performed on CD4+ T cells from blood (PBMCs), taken 6 months after the transplant. The CDR3 here is CASSSTGSGEKLFF. CDR3 DNA (partial): TGTGCCAGCTCATCCACGGGGTCGGGCGAAAAA.